This TCR beta chain was captured by sequencing in a study of regulatory T cells in long-lasting Graves disease. Study results and limitations: Possibly, accuracy suffered from the small sample size. Those with persistent disease had in common more public clonotypes (fewer than 3,000) than new patients (approximately 920).

CDR3-region Arm-PCR and iRepertoire HTBI primers produced the TCR beta libraries. TCRdb analysed the multiplex PCR reads with MiXCR anew, one entry per CDR3 protein. The repertoire consists of some 450,000 distinct CDR3 sequences, with 20% to 25% occurring once and the leading ten covering approximately 28%. This clonotype has a count of ten or more. Its specificity is not known. Sample time point: persistent/refractory GD, antithyroid drugs over 5 years with positive TRAb. Making the TCR library involved RNA that had been extracted from PBMCs. The patients were enrolled through endocrinology in Xi'an, China. This TCR was sampled from a female donor with Graves disease. This specimen was peripheral blood mononuclear cells (PBMCs), taken when the disease was refractory, from a patient treated with antithyroid drugs.

The CDR3 loop reads CASSPVGGLRTEAFF. DNA for the CDR3: TGTGCCAGCAGTCCGGTCGGGGGTCTGAGGACTGAAGCTTTCTTT. The gene calls are TRBV28 and TRBJ1-1; a weak D match, TRBD1 (5 bases). The length of the CDR3 is 15 residues. Trimming left V 5 bases short and J 5 bases short, with 18 bases between. Germline CDR1 reads MDHEN; CDR2 reads SYDVKM.